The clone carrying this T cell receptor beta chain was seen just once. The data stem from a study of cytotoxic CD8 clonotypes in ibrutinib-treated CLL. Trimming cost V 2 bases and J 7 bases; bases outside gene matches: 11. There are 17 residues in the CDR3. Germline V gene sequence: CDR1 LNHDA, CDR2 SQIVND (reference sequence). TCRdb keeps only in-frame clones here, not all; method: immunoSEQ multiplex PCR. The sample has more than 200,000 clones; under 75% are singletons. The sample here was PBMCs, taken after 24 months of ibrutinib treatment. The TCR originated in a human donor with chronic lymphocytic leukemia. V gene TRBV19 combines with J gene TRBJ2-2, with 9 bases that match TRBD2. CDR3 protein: CASSIPREGFYGGELFF. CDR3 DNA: TGTGCCAGTAGTATACCGCGGGAGGGGTTCTATGGCGGGGAGCTGTTTTTT.